This TCR beta chain emerged from a study of blood T cell repertoires in COVID-19. Across the study: Donors in the United States, Italy and Spain gave samples during acute or convalescent COVID-19. From T cells, B-cell-depleted T cells, or PBMCs came the material, which was cDNA or gDNA.

V lost 0 bases to trimming and J lost 1 base; unmatched junction nucleotides: 4. CDR3 length: 16 residues. CDR1 is SGHTA and CDR2 is FQGNSA in the germline V gene. Original processing notes: Amplifying reference gene primers gave estimates of nucleated cell counts. Some clones are missing from TCRdb's copy, which holds only in-frame ones; the method was immunoSEQ multiplex PCR. The V and J calls and clone size come from that table; D and trimming were worked out from the DNA. The data contain some 120,000 clones, 88% of them seen just once; the ten biggest clones take up over 1%. The sequence was collected from an elderly woman with acute or convalescent COVID-19. The specimen was peripheral blood. The chain combines TRBV7-2 with TRBJ2-7; 9 nucleotides match TRBD2. CDR3 amino acids: CASSLAGRGGSYEQYF. The CDR3 DNA reads TGTGCCAGCAGCTTAGCAGGGCGGGGGGGATCCTACGAGCAGTACTTC.